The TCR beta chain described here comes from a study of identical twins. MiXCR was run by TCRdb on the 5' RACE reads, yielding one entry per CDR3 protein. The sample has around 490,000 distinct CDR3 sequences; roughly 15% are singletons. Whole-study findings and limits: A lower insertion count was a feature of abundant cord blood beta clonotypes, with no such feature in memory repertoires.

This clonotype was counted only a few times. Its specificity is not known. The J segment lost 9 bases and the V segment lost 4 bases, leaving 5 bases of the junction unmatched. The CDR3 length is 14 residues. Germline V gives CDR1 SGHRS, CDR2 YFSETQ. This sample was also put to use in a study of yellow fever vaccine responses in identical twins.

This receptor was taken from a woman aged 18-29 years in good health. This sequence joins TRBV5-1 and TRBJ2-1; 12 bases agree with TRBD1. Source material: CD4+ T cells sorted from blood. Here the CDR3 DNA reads TGCGCCAGCAGCCAGGGACAGGGGGCGGGTGAGCAGTTCTTC. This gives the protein CASSQGQGAGEQFF.